This TCR beta chain was profiled in a study of cytomegalovirus exposure and HLA in healthy donors. This clone was found a few times. Primers included in the PCR were 60 Vbeta and 13 Jbeta primers. Data came from immunoSEQ multiplex PCR; TCRdb stores just in-frame clones and leaves some out. The sample consists of about 150,000 clones, 75% to 90% of them appearing once. The sample taken for sequencing was PBMCs. The source is a woman in her 50s in good health and CMV-seropositive.

CDR3 protein: CASSFWGLSYEQYF. The CDR3 DNA follows: TGCGCCAGCAGCTTCTGGGGGCTCTCCTACGAGCAGTACTTC. The rearrangement uses TRBV5-1 and TRBJ2-7, with a possible D match to TRBD1 (6 bases). CDR3 length: 14 amino acids. Germline V gene data show CDR1 as SGHRS and CDR2 as YFSETQ. Deletions cut 2 bases from V and 0 bases from J, with 9 bases between.